This entry lists 27 T cell receptor beta chains sequenced from one sample in a study of shared clonotypes between healthy human individuals. Sequencing used immunoSEQ multiplex PCR; TCRdb keeps in-frame clones, though not all of them. The sample contains over a million clones, roughly 95% of which appear only once. Sample: naive CD4+ T cells sorted from blood. Indicated subset: CD45RA+ positively selected. These receptors came from a man aged 30-40 years in good health.

V and J are TRBV18 and TRBJ2-1, with 10 positions matching TRBD2. This CDR3 has 16 residues. V dropped 5 bases and J dropped 5; count of bases not matched to a gene: 9. CDR1 and CDR2 from the germline V gene are KGHSH and LQKENI. The CDR3 loop reads CASSSDLAGVDNEQFF. CDR3 in DNA: TGTGCCAGCTCATCCGATCTAGCGGGAGTAGACAATGAGCAGTTCTTC.

The chain is built from TRBV7-2 and TRBJ2-7, with D possibly TRBD2 on 6 matching bases. Trimming left V 5 bases short and J 4 bases short, with 15 bases between. The germline gives CDR1 SGHTA, CDR2 FQGNSA. The CDR3 is 14 residues long. Written as DNA, the CDR3 is TGTGCCAGCAGCAGTGGGGGGAGCGGGTACGAGCAGTACTTC. Protein: CASSSGGSGYEQYF.

This clone was observed a single time. The rearrangement uses TRBV18 and TRBJ2-5, with D possibly being TRBD1 or TRBD2 (5 bases each). V was cut by 2 bases and J by 2 bases, with 15 bases left in between. Germline V CDR1 and CDR2: KGHSH, LQKENI. The CDR3 has 16 residues. For the CDR3, the DNA is TGTGCCAGCTCACCATTCAGGGTTCGAGGGCAAGAGACCCAGTACTTC. Its translation: CASSPFRVRGQETQYF.

V gene TRBV5-8 combines with J gene TRBJ2-1; D possibly matches TRBD1 or TRBD2 (5 bases each). The CDR3 extends over 15 amino acids. Germline assignment: CDR1 SGHTS and CDR2 YDEGEE. Trimming left V 3 bases short and J 6 bases short, with 16 bases between. The CDR3 region has the DNA TGTGCCAGCAGCTCGGGACGGCTTGGAGTCAATGAGCAGTTCTTC. Protein sequence: CASSSGRLGVNEQFF.

The chain joins TRBV5-1 to TRBJ2-6, with D possibly being TRBD2 (6 bases). CDR3 length: 15 amino acids. Trimming pared 7 bases from V and 3 bases from J, leaving 14 bases between. Germline assignment: CDR1 SGHRS and CDR2 YFSETQ. The CDR3 coding sequence is TGCGCCAGCCGAGTCGGGGGAGGTGGGGCCAACGTCCTGACTTTC. Translating it yields CASRVGGGGANVLTF.

The rearrangement links TRBV5-1 to TRBJ2-1; 8 bases align to TRBD1. V shed 4 bases, J shed 8 bases, and the junction held 8 bases outside the gene matches. The germline V gene has CDR1 SGHRS and CDR2 YFSETQ. CDR3 length: 14 residues. The CDR3 reads CASSRRDRFDEQFF. The DNA of the CDR3 is TGCGCCAGCAGCCGCCGGGACAGGTTCGATGAGCAGTTCTTC.

This chain joins TRBV18 and TRBJ2-2; 9 nucleotides line up with TRBD1. Per the germline V gene, CDR1 is KGHSH and CDR2 is LQKENI. J lost 4 bases, V lost 4 bases, and 7 bases had no gene match. The CDR3 loop spans 16 amino acids. CDR3 sequence: CASSLGTGSSTGELFF. The CDR3 DNA sequence: TGTGCCAGCTCACTTGGGACAGGGAGCAGCACCGGGGAGCTGTTTTTT.

The chain recombines TRBV10-3 with TRBJ2-7; TRBD2 aligns across 13 bases. The CDR3 runs 15 residues. V dropped 3 bases and J dropped 13; count of bases not matched to a gene: 12. Per germline, CDR1 ENHRY and CDR2 SYGVKD. CDR3 in DNA: TGTGCCATCAGTGACCGGACTAGCGGGAGTGGAGGGCTATACTTC. It encodes CAISDRTSGSGGLYF.

V and J are TRBV9 and TRBJ2-7, with a possible D match to TRBD1 (5 bases). Trimming left V 0 bases short and J 3 bases short, with 13 bases between. This CDR3 comprises 15 residues. The germline CDR1 and CDR2 sequences are SGDLS and YYNGEE. CDR3 protein: CASSVAGANDYEQYF. In DNA form, the CDR3 reads TGTGCCAGCAGCGTAGCTGGGGCCAACGACTACGAGCAGTACTTC.

The V gene is TRBV6-5, the J gene TRBJ2-6, with D maybe TRBD2 (6 bases). CDR1 is MNHEY, CDR2 SVGAGI, per germline. The germline V and J ends were trimmed by 2 bases and 6 bases, with 11 bases remaining between them. The CDR3 totals 15 residues. The CDR3 here is CASSYNGGLANVLTF. CDR3 nucleotides: TGTGCCAGCAGTTACAATGGGGGACTGGCCAACGTCCTGACTTTC.

V is TRBV6-4 and J is TRBJ2-3; D is unclear. Trimming removed 6 bases at V and 2 bases at J, with 9 bases between. This CDR3 comprises 13 residues. Germline V gives CDR1 MRHNA, CDR2 SNTAGT. The CDR3: CASSQLYTDTQYF. The CDR3 DNA reads TGTGCCAGCAGCCAATTGTACACAGATACGCAGTATTTT.

The chain combines TRBV28 with TRBJ2-1, with 10 nucleotides matching TRBD2. There are 21 residues in the CDR3. Germline V gene lookup returns CDR1 MDHEN and CDR2 SYDVKM. The V and J ends lost 3 bases and 5 bases, in that order; junction bases with no gene match: 22. CDR3 DNA sequence: TGTGCCAGCAGTTTTCCCCACCTCCGCCTAGCGGGAGTATTCTACGACAATGAGCAGTTCTTC. It codes for CASSFPHLRLAGVFYDNEQFF.

The chain has TRBV7-9 and TRBJ2-1; tentatively, D is TRBD2 (5 bases). The germline gives CDR1 SEHNR, CDR2 FQNEAQ (reference sequence). Trimming took 5 bases from V and 5 from J, leaving 13 bases between them. The CDR3 covers 14 residues. The CDR3 DNA follows: TGTGCCAGCAGCCCCGGAGGTCCAAACAATGAGCAGTTCTTC. Protein product: CASSPGGPNNEQFF.

V is TRBV5-5 and J is TRBJ2-7, with 7 bases that match TRBD1. Trimming cost V 0 bases and J 2 bases; bases outside gene matches: 5. This CDR3 has 15 amino acids. The germline V gene has CDR1 SGHKS and CDR2 YYEKEE (reference sequence). The CDR3 sequence: CASSLAGQPTYEQYF. The CDR3 DNA reads as TGTGCCAGCAGCTTGGCGGGACAGCCTACCTACGAGCAGTACTTC. Using reference TRBV5-5 and TRBJ2-7 for the parts outside the CDR3, the full variable domain is DAGVTQSPTHLIKTRGQQVTLRCSPISGHKSVSWYQQVLGQGPQFIFQYYEKEERGRGNFPDRFSARQFPNYSSELNVNALLLGDSALYLCASSLAGQPTYEQYFGPGTRLTVT.

This clone has a single count. The chain links TRBV5-1 to TRBJ2-2, with a weak D call TRBD2 (5 bases). The CDR3 has 14 residues. From germline, CDR1 is SGHRS and CDR2 YFSETQ. V lost 2 bases, J lost 3 bases, and 8 bases lay in between. The CDR3 reads CASSFRADTGELFF. CDR3 sequence (DNA): TGCGCCAGCAGCTTTCGAGCGGACACCGGGGAGCTGTTTTTT.

This clone has more than one count but fewer than ten. The rearrangement uses TRBV28 and TRBJ1-5; D remains unclear. The germline V and J ends were trimmed by 2 bases and 4 bases, with 12 bases remaining between them. The CDR3 is 15 amino acids. CDR1 and CDR2 (germline): MDHEN, SYDVKM. CDR3 coding DNA: TGTGCCAGCAGTTTACCCTTCTGGGGTAATCAGCCCCAGCATTTT. Protein product: CASSLPFWGNQPQHF.

The gene calls are TRBV4-2 and TRBJ2-3; possibly TRBD1 or TRBD2 for D (6 bases each). V was cut by 3 bases and J by 1 base, with 11 bases left in between. CDR3 length: 15 residues. The germline gives CDR1 LGHNA, CDR2 YNFKEQ. The CDR3: CASSQPGGRTDTQYF. In DNA form, the CDR3 reads TGTGCCAGCAGCCAGCCCGGGGGCCGCACAGATACGCAGTATTTT.

The chain combines TRBV18 with TRBJ2-1; the D is unclear. V shed 5 bases and J shed 6 bases, with 14 bases lying between them. Germline loops: CDR1 KGHSH, CDR2 LQKENI. There are 14 residues in the CDR3. The CDR3 region is CASSSRVGSNEQFF. Written as DNA, the CDR3 is TGTGCCAGCTCATCCCGAGTTGGGTCCAATGAGCAGTTCTTC.

This chain joins TRBV5-5 and TRBJ1-1; D is uncertain. V lost 0 bases and J 2 bases, leaving 8 bases between the germline ends. This CDR3 is 14 amino acids long. In germline, CDR1 is SGHKS, CDR2 YYEKEE (reference sequence). The CDR3 region is CASSLGSLNTEAFF. As DNA, the CDR3 is TGTGCCAGCAGCTTGGGGTCCCTTAACACTGAAGCTTTCTTT.

This clone appeared a single time. The same CDR3 also results from other DNA sequences found in this sample. The chain has TRBV5-1 and TRBJ2-1, with TRBD2 matching 7 bases. CDR1 is SGHRS and CDR2 is YFSETQ in the germline V gene. J was trimmed by 4 bases and V by 4 bases; bases with no gene match: 8. CDR3 size: 15 residues. The CDR3 sequence is CASSPGLAVYNEQFF. CDR3 coding DNA: TGCGCCAGCAGCCCGGGGCTAGCGGTGTACAATGAGCAGTTCTTC.

The rearrangement joins TRBV6-5 to TRBJ2-2, with a weak D call TRBD1 (6 bases). This CDR3 region has 13 residues. CDR1 and CDR2 (germline): MNHEY, SVGAGI. V lost 5 bases, J lost 7 bases, and 11 bases lay in between. CDR3 sequence: CASSRTVSGELFF. The CDR3 DNA sequence: TGTGCCAGCAGTAGGACAGTTAGCGGGGAGCTGTTTTTT.

This clone was found a few times. The rearrangement uses TRBV6-1 and TRBJ1-5, with D perhaps matching TRBD1 (5 bases). V was trimmed by 4 bases and J by 7 bases, leaving 8 bases between them. Germline-derived CDR1 and CDR2 are MNHNS and SASEGT. The CDR3 sequence is 12 residues long. This CDR3 is CASSAGTQPQHF. The CDR3 coding sequence is TGTGCCAGCAGTGCAGGGACCCAGCCCCAGCATTTT.

The rearrangement uses TRBV5-6 and TRBJ2-7, with 8 bases that match TRBD2. CDR1 is SGHDT, CDR2 YYEEEE, per germline. V trimming: 3 bases; J trimming: 1 base; junction bases outside the gene matches: 6. This CDR3 spans 15 amino acids. The CDR3: CASSWGLDRSYEQYF. In DNA form, the CDR3 reads TGTGCCAGCAGCTGGGGACTAGATCGATCCTACGAGCAGTACTTC.

The chain recombines TRBV5-6 with TRBJ2-7, with D tentatively TRBD1 (5 bases). There are 15 residues in the CDR3. The V and J ends lost 0 bases and 3 bases respectively, with 13 bases between them. Per germline, CDR1 SGHDT and CDR2 YYEEEE. The CDR3 sequence is CASSLEGHLSYEQYF. CDR3 bases: TGTGCCAGCAGCTTGGAAGGACATCTCAGCTACGAGCAGTACTTC.

The chain employs TRBV5-1 and TRBJ2-7; 9 nucleotides align to TRBD1. Germline trimming cut 5 bases from V and 0 bases from J; bases unmatched to any gene: 9. Germline-derived CDR1 and CDR2 are SGHRS and YFSETQ. This CDR3 is built from 16 residues. CDR3 in amino acids: CASRTNRDRDSYEQYF. As DNA, the CDR3 is TGCGCCAGCAGGACGAACCGGGACAGGGACTCCTACGAGCAGTACTTC.

V usage is TRBV18 and J usage is TRBJ2-7; D may be TRBD1 (6 bases). The CDR3 contains 14 residues. V was pared by 2 bases and J by 6 bases, with 14 bases between. From germline, CDR1 is KGHSH and CDR2 LQKENI. CDR3: CASSPAGALGEQYF. The CDR3 nucleotides read TGTGCCAGCTCACCAGCAGGGGCTCTAGGCGAGCAGTACTTC.

The gene calls are TRBV10-2 and TRBJ2-1; the match to TRBD1 covers 10 bases. The germline gives CDR1 WSHSY, CDR2 SAAADI. CDR3 size: 18 residues. With 3 bases clipped from V and 5 bases from J, the junction kept 13 bases outside the gene matches. The CDR3 is CASSDLSPGTGENNEQFF. In nucleotides, the CDR3 is TGCGCCAGCAGTGATCTTTCTCCGGGGACAGGGGAAAACAATGAGCAGTTCTTC.